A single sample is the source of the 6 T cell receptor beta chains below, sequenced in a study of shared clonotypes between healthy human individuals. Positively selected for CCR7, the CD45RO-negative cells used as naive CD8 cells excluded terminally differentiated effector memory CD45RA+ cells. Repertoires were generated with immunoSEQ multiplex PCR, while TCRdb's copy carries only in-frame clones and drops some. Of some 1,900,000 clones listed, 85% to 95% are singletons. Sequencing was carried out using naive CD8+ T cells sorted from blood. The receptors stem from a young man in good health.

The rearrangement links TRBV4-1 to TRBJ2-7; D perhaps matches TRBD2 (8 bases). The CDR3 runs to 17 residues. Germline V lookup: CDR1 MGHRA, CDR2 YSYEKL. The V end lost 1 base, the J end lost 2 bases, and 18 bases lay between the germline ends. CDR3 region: CASSQVHRGLGAYEQYF. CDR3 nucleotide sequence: TGCGCCAGCAGCCAAGTTCACAGGGGACTAGGAGCCTACGAGCAGTACTTC.

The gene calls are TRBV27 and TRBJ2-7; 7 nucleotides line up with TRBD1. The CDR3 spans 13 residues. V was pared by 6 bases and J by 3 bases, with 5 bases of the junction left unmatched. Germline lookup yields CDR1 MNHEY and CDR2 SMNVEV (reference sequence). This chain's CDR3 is CASSENRGYEQYF. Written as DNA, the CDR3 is TGTGCCAGCAGCGAAAACAGGGGCTACGAGCAGTACTTC.

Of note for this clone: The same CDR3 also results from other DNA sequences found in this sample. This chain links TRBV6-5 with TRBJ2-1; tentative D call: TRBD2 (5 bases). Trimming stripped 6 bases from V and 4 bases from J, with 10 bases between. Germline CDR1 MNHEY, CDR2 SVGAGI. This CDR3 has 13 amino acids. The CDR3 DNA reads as TGTGCCAGCAGCCCGGGGTCTTACAATGAGCAGTTCTTC. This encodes CASSPGSYNEQFF.

CDR3 sequence: CASSYTGTSGNTIYF. CDR3 coding DNA: TGCGCCAGCAGCTATACAGGGACTTCTGGAAACACCATATATTTT. This rearrangement joins TRBV5-1 to TRBJ1-3; possibly TRBD1 for D (6 bases). The CDR3 totals 15 residues. Germline V gene sequence: CDR1 SGHRS, CDR2 YFSETQ. Trimming cost V 3 bases and J 1 base, with 11 bases left between them.

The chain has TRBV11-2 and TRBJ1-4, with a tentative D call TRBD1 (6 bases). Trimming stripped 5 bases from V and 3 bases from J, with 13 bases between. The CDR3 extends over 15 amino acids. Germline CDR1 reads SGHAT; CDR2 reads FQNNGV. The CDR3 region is CASSQGSGANEKLFF. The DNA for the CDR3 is TGTGCCAGCAGCCAAGGATCAGGGGCTAATGAAAAACTGTTTTTT.

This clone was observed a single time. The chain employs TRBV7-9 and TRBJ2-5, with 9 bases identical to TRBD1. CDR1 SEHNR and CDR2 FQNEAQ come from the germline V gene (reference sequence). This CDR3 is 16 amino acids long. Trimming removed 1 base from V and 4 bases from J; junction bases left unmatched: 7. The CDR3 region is CASSLGPTGGAETQYF. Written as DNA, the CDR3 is TGTGCCAGCAGCTTAGGCCCGACAGGGGGGGCAGAGACCCAGTACTTC.